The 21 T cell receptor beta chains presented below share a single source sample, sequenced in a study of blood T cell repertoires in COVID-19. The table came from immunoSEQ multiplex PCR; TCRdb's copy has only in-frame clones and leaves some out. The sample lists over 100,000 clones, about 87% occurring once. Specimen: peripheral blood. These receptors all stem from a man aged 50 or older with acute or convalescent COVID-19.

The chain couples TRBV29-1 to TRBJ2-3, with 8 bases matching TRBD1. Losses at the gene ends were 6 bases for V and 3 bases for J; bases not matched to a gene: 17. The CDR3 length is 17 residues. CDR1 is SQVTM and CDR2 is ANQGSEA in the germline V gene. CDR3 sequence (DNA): TGCAGCGTAGCAAACCCGGACAGGGTGTGGCATACAGATACGCAGTATTTT. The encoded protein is CSVANPDRVWHTDTQYF.

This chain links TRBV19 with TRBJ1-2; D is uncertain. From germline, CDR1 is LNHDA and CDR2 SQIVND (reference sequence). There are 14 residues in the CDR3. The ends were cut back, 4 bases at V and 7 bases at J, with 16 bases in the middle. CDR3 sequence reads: CASSKQVLTGGYTF. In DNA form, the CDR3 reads TGTGCCAGTAGTAAGCAGGTCCTTACTGGTGGCTACACCTTC.

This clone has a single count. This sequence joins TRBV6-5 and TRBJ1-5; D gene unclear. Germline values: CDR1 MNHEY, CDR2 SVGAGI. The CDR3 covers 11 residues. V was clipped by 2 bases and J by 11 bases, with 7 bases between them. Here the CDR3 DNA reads TGTGCCAGCAGTTACCCGCAGGCCCAGCATTTT. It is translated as CASSYPQAQHF.

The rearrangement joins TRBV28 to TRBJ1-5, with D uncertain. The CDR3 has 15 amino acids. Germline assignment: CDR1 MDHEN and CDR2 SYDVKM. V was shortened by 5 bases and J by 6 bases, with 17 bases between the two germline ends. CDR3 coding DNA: TGTGCCAGCAGTCCCCCGGCGGGGATCAGTCAGCCCCAGCATTTT. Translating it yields CASSPPAGISQPQHF.

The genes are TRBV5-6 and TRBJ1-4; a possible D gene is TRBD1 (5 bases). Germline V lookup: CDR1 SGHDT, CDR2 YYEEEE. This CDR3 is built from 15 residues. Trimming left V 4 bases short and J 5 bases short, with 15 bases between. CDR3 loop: CASSGANKGNEKLFF. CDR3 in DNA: TGTGCCAGCAGCGGGGCGAACAAAGGGAATGAAAAACTGTTTTTT.

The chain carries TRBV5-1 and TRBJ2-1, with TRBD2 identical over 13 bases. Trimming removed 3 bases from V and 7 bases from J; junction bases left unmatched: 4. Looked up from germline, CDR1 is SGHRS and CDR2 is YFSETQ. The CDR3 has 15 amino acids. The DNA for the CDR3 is TGCGCCAGCAGCTGGGGGGGACTAGCGGGAAATGAGCAGTTCTTC. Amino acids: CASSWGGLAGNEQFF.

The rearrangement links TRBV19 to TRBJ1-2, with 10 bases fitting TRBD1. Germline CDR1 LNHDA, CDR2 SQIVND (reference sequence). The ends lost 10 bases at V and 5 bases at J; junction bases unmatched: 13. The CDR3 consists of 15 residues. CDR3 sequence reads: CATDSRDRGSYGYTF. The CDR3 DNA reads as TGTGCCACCGATTCTAGGGACAGGGGATCTTATGGCTACACCTTC.

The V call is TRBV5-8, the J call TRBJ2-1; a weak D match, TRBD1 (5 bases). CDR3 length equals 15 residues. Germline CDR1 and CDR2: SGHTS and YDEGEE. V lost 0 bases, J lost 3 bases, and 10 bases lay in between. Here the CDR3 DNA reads TGTGCCAGCAGCTTGGAGGGGCGACTCTACAATGAGCAGTTCTTC. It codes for CASSLEGRLYNEQFF. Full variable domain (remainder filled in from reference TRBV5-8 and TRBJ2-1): EAGVTQSPTHLIKTRGQQATLRCSPISGHTSVYWYQQALGLGLQFLLWYDEGEERNRGNFPPRFSGRQFPNYSSELNVNALELEDSALYLCASSLEGRLYNEQFFGPGTRLTVL.

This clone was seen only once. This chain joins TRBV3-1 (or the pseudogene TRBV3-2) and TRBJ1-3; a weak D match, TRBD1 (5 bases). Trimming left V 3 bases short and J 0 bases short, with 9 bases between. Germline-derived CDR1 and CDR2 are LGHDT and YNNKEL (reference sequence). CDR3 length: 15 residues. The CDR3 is CASSHDRFSGNTIYF. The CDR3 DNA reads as TGTGCCAGCAGCCACGACAGATTCTCTGGAAACACCATATATTTT.

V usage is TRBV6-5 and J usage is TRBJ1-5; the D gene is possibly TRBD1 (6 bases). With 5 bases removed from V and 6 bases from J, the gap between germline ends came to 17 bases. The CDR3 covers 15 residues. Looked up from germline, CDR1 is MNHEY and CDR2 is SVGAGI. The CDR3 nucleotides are TGTGCCAGCAGTCCGGGGGGCCTCGGGTTTCAGCCCCAGCATTTT. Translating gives CASSPGGLGFQPQHF.

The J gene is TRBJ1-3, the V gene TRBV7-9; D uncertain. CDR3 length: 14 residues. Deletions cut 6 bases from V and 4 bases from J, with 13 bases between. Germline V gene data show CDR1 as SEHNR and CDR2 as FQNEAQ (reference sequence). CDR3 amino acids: CASRPDWSGNTIYF. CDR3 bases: TGTGCCAGCAGGCCGGACTGGTCCGGAAACACCATATATTTT.

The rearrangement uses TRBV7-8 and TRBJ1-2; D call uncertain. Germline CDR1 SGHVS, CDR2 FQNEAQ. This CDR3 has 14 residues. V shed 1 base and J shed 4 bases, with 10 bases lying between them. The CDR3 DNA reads TGTGCCAGCAGCTTAGAGGACTCGGTCTATGGCTACACCTTC. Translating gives CASSLEDSVYGYTF.

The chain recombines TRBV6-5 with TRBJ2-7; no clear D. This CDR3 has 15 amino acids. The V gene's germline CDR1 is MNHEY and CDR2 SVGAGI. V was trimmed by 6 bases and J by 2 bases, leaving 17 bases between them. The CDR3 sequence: CASRPDFYLTYEQYF. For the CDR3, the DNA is TGTGCCAGCAGGCCCGACTTCTACCTTACCTACGAGCAGTACTTC.

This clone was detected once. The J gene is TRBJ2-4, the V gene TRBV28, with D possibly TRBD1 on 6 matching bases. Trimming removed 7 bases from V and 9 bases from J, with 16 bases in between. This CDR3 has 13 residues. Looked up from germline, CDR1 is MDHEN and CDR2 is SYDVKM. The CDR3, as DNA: TGTGCCAGCATTAACAGGGCGAGCTTCATTCAGTACTTC. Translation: CASINRASFIQYF. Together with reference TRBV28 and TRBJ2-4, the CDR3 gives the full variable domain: DVKVTQSSRYLVKRTGEKVFLECVQDMDHENMFWYRQDPGLGLRLIYFSYDVKMKEKGDIPEGYSVSREKKERFSLILESASTNQTSMYLCASINRASFIQYFGAGTRLSVL.

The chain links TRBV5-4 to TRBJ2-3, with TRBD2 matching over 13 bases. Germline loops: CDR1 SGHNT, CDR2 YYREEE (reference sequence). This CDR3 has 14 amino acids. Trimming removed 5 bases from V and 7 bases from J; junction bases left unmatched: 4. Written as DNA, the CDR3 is TGTGCCAGCAGGTCGGGACTAGCGGGAAATACGCAGTATTTT. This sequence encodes CASRSGLAGNTQYF.

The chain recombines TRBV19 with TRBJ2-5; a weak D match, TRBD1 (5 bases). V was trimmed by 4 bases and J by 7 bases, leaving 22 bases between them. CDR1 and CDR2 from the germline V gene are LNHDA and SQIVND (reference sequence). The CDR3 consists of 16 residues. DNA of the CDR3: TGTGCCAGTAGTACCGGTTCTTCAGGGCACTCCGGGACCCAGTACTTC. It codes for CASSTGSSGHSGTQYF.

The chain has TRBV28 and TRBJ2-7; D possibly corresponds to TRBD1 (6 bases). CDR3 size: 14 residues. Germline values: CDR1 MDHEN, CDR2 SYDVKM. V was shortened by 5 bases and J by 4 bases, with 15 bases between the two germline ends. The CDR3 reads CASSKDRRRYEQYF. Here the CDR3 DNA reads TGTGCCAGCAGTAAAGACAGGCGTCGGTACGAGCAGTACTTC.

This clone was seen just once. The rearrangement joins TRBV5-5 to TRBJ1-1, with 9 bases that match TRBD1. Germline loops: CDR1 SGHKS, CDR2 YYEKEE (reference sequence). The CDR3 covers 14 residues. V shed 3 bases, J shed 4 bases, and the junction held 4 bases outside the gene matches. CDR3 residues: CASSSGQGSTEAFF. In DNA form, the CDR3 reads TGTGCCAGCAGCTCTGGACAGGGGAGCACTGAAGCTTTCTTT.

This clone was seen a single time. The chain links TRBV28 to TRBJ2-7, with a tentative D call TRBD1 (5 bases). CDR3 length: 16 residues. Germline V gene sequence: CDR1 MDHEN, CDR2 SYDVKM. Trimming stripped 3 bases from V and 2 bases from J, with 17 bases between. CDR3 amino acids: CASSFHLAGLTYEQYF. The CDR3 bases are TGTGCCAGCAGTTTTCATCTGGCAGGGCTAACCTACGAGCAGTACTTC.

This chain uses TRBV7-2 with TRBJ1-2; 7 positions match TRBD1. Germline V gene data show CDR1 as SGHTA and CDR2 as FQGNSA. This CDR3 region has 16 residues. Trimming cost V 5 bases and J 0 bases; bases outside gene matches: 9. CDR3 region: CASSRTGDPANYGYTF. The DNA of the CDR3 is TGTGCCAGCAGCAGAACAGGGGATCCAGCTAACTATGGCTACACCTTC. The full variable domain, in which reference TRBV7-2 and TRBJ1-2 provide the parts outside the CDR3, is GAGVSQSPSNKVTEKGKDVELRCDPISGHTALYWYRQSLGQGLEFLIYFQGNSAPDKSGLPSDRFSAERTGGSVSTLTIQRTQQEDSAVYLCASSRTGDPANYGYTFGSGTRLTVV.

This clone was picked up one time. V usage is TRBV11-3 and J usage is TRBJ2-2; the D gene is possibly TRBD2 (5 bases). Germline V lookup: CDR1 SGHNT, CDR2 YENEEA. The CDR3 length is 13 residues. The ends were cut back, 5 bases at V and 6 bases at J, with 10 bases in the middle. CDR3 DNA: TGTGCCAGCAGCCCTAGCCAGTCCGGGGAGCTGTTTTTT. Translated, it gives CASSPSQSGELFF.